These 29 T cell receptor beta chains were sequenced from one sample in a study of blood T cell repertoires in COVID-19 (dated by TCRdb to about 2020). Library creation used the immunoSEQ multiplex PCR assay. TCRdb's version of the immuneACCESS table is confined to in-frame rearrangements and falls short of the full clone set. An unresolved V gene accounts for under half of the shortfall where checked; the remainder is of unknown origin. Present in this sample are approximately 60,000 clones, roughly three quarters of which were seen just once. The ten largest clones capture roughly 22% of the sample. Sequencing was performed on peripheral blood. The receptor source for this set is a woman aged 80 or over with active or convalescent COVID-19.

V and J are TRBV11-2 and TRBJ2-1; TRBD2 matches at 7 bases. CDR1 is SGHAT and CDR2 is FQNNGV in the germline V gene. V gave up 1 base and J gave up 4 bases; unmatched junction bases: 4. The CDR3 is made up of 15 amino acids. The CDR3: CASSLVGGVYNEQFF. The CDR3 nucleotides are TGTGCCAGCAGCTTAGTGGGGGGGGTATACAATGAGCAGTTCTTC.

This clone was found a few times. Written as DNA, the CDR3 is TGTGCCTGGAGTCGTTCTAGCGGGTTATACAATGAGCAGTTCTTC. Its translation: CAWSRSSGLYNEQFF. The chain links TRBV30 to TRBJ2-1, with TRBD2 identical over 8 bases. In germline, CDR1 is GTSNPN, CDR2 SVGIG (reference sequence). With V trimmed by 2 bases and J by 4 bases, 7 bases remained unmatched. The CDR3 is 15 residues long.

CDR3 residues: CASSLEGINGYTF. The CDR3, as DNA: TGTGCCAGCAGCTTAGAGGGCATAAATGGCTACACCTTC. The V call is TRBV7-3, the J call TRBJ1-2, with D unclear. The CDR3 extends over 13 amino acids. CDR1 and CDR2 (germline): SGHTA, FQGTGA. V dropped 2 bases and J dropped 6 bases, with 10 bases sitting between them.

This chain links TRBV6-1 with TRBJ1-2; a weak D match, TRBD1 (6 bases). V lost 5 bases and J 4 bases, leaving 11 bases between the germline ends. Germline values: CDR1 MNHNS, CDR2 SASEGT. The CDR3 extends over 13 amino acids. DNA for the CDR3: TGTGCCAGCAGTTATGGGGGCGGCTATGGCTACACCTTC. Encoded protein: CASSYGGGYGYTF.

CDR3 sequence: CASSPRDRIYGYTF. The CDR3 DNA follows: TGCGCCAGCAGCCCCAGGGACAGAATCTATGGCTACACCTTC. This sequence joins TRBV4-1 and TRBJ1-2; 7 bases are shared with TRBD1. The CDR3 totals 14 residues. Germline V gene lookup returns CDR1 MGHRA and CDR2 YSYEKL. The trim removed 4 bases at V and 4 bases at J, leaving 6 bases unmatched.

The chain has TRBV6-2 or TRBV6-3 and TRBJ1-2; the D gene is possibly TRBD1 (5 bases). This CDR3 contains 18 residues. CDR1 and CDR2 from the germline V gene are MNHEY and SVGEGT. Trimming pared 0 bases from V and 4 bases from J, leaving 21 bases between. The CDR3 loop reads CASSYSLQGGRASYGYTF. DNA of the CDR3: TGTGCCAGCAGTTACTCTCTCCAGGGCGGAAGAGCGTCCTATGGCTACACCTTC.

This chain joins TRBV11-2 and TRBJ1-2; 7 positions match TRBD1. In germline, CDR1 is SGHAT, CDR2 FQNNGV. The CDR3 sequence is 16 residues long. Germline trimming cut 3 bases from V and 7 bases from J; bases unmatched to any gene: 14. The CDR3 bases are TGTGCCAGCAGCTTTTTGAGGGGGCGGCGGGGAATTGGCTACACCTTC. The encoded protein is CASSFLRGRRGIGYTF.

Turning to this clone: At one boundary the junction diverges from the germline segment, which might be a read error. This chain connects TRBV7-3 to TRBJ1-2; D ambiguous. The CDR3 totals 11 residues. Per germline, CDR1 SGHTA and CDR2 FQGTGA. CDR3 sequence (DNA): TGTGCCAGCGGCTTTACTCTGGGCTACACCTTC. The encoded protein is CASGFTLGYTF.

The chain couples TRBV18 to TRBJ1-1; 9 nucleotides agree with TRBD1. CDR3 length: 14 residues. Germline CDR1 and CDR2: KGHSH and LQKENI. V shed 5 bases, J shed 4 bases, and the junction held 5 bases outside the gene matches. The chain's CDR3 is CASSRTGVGTEAFF. CDR3 bases: TGTGCCAGCTCAAGGACAGGGGTGGGCACTGAAGCTTTCTTT.

The CDR3 here is CASSLISGGAYQFF. DNA of the CDR3: TGCGCCAGCAGCTTGATAAGCGGGGGGGCCTACCAGTTCTTC. V and J are TRBV5-1 and TRBJ2-1; TRBD2 matches 10 bases. Trimming at V came to 1 base and at J to 13 bases, leaving 8 bases not matched to a gene. The CDR3 has 14 amino acids. CDR1 is SGHRS and CDR2 is YFSETQ in the germline V gene.

This clone was recorded a few times. This chain links TRBV11-2 with TRBJ2-2; TRBD1 matches 8 bases. J gave up 4 bases and V 8 bases, and 15 bases lay outside the gene matches. Germline V CDR1 and CDR2: SGHAT, FQNNGV. This CDR3 comprises 17 residues. The CDR3 DNA reads TGTGCCAGCCACCTCCGGAAGGACAGGGTTCCCACCGGGGAGCTGTTTTTT. This translates into CASHLRKDRVPTGELFF. The full variable domain, with the rest looked up from reference TRBV11-2 and TRBJ2-2, is EAGVAQSPRYKIIEKRQSVAFWCNPISGHATLYWYQQILGQGPKLLIQFQNNGVVDDSQLPKDRFSAERLKGVDSTLKIQPAKLEDSAVYLCASHLRKDRVPTGELFFGEGSRLTVL.

This chain connects TRBV19 to TRBJ1-2; D possibly corresponds to TRBD1 (5 bases). The length of the CDR3 is 15 residues. Per germline, CDR1 LNHDA and CDR2 SQIVND (reference sequence). Trimming pared 5 bases from V and 3 bases from J, leaving 16 bases between. In DNA form, the CDR3 reads TGTGCCAGTAGTTGGGGCGGAGGGATGGACTATGGCTACACCTTC. Protein product: CASSWGGGMDYGYTF.

This sequence joins TRBV2 and TRBJ2-3; D may be TRBD1 (5 bases). The CDR3 runs to 12 residues. The ends were cut back, 6 bases at V and 12 bases at J, with 16 bases in the middle. Germline V lookup: CDR1 SNHLY, CDR2 FYNNEI. The CDR3 protein is CASRDDRKPQYF. DNA for the CDR3: TGTGCCAGCAGGGATGACAGAAAACCACAGTATTTT. The full variable domain, its missing parts supplied by reference TRBV2 and TRBJ2-3, is EPEVTQTPSHQVTQMGQEVILRCVPISNHLYFYWYRQILGQKVEFLVSFYNNEISEKSEIFDDQFSVERPDGSNFTLKIRSTKLEDSAMYFCASRDDRKPQYFGPGTRLTVL.

The chain links TRBV6-6 to TRBJ1-1, with TRBD1 as a possible D gene (5 bases). Trimming pared 2 bases from V and 5 bases from J, leaving 12 bases between. Germline loops: CDR1 MNHNY, CDR2 SVGAGI (reference sequence). This CDR3 is built from 14 residues. CDR3 region: CASSYRREETEAFF. Written as DNA, the CDR3 is TGTGCCAGCAGTTACCGCAGGGAGGAGACTGAAGCTTTCTTT.

The chain carries TRBV2 and TRBJ2-5; the D gene is possibly TRBD1 (6 bases). Looked up from germline, CDR1 is SNHLY and CDR2 is FYNNEI. CDR3 length: 15 amino acids. V gave up 4 bases and J gave up 2 bases, with 14 bases separating them. In nucleotides, the CDR3 is TGTGCCAGCAGTGGACAGGCCATAAGGCAAGAGACCCAGTACTTC. Translation: CASSGQAIRQETQYF.

V usage is TRBV27 and J usage is TRBJ2-6; 7 nucleotides agree with TRBD1. The CDR3 is 16 residues long. Trimming took 3 bases from V and 4 from J; bases not matched to a gene: 6. Germline assignment: CDR1 MNHEY and CDR2 SMNVEV (reference sequence). CDR3 residues: CASSLTGWYGANVLTF. CDR3 DNA: TGTGCCAGCAGTTTGACAGGGTGGTACGGGGCCAACGTCCTGACTTTC.

This clone occurred once. This chain links TRBV6-5 with TRBJ1-2; no clear D. The CDR3 totals 11 residues. Germline V gives CDR1 MNHEY, CDR2 SVGAGI. Deletions cut 2 bases from V and 7 bases from J, with 5 bases between. This chain's CDR3 is CASSYAGGYTF. The CDR3 nucleotides are TGTGCCAGCAGTTACGCGGGTGGCTACACCTTC.

V and J are TRBV5-1 and TRBJ2-5; TRBD2 is a possible D gene (5 bases). Trimming stripped 0 bases from V and 0 bases from J, with 6 bases between. The germline CDR1 and CDR2 sequences are SGHRS and YFSETQ. This CDR3 is 14 amino acids long. DNA for the CDR3: TGCGCCAGCAGCTTGGCGGGGAACCAAGAGACCCAGTACTTC. This sequence encodes CASSLAGNQETQYF.

The rearrangement links TRBV7-3 to TRBJ2-2, with TRBD2 matching 14 bases. Germline CDR1 and CDR2: SGHTA and FQGTGA. Trimming cost V 4 bases and J 4 bases; bases outside gene matches: 5. The CDR3 sequence is 17 residues long. CDR3 DNA: TGTGCCAGCAGCTCTATTGGACTAGCGGGGGGCACCGGGGAGCTGTTTTTT. Its protein product is CASSSIGLAGGTGELFF.

This clone was seen once. This rearrangement joins TRBV27 to TRBJ1-1; 7 positions match TRBD1. V shed 5 bases, J shed 1 base, and the junction held 13 bases outside the gene matches. Germline lookup yields CDR1 MNHEY and CDR2 SMNVEV (reference sequence). This CDR3 region has 17 residues. For the CDR3, the DNA is TGTGCCAGCAGTCCTAGACAGGGTTCCGGGGGGAACACTGAAGCTTTCTTT. Its protein product is CASSPRQGSGGNTEAFF.

The chain uses TRBV2 and TRBJ1-1; weak D call: TRBD1 (5 bases). CDR1 SNHLY and CDR2 FYNNEI come from the germline V gene. The length of the CDR3 is 14 residues. Between the trimmed V and J ends, which lost 7 bases and 3 bases, there was a span of 15 bases. The CDR3 region is CASTFRAGDTEAFF. The CDR3 DNA sequence: TGTGCCAGCACGTTCAGGGCGGGGGACACTGAAGCTTTCTTT. Looking up the rest from reference TRBV2 and TRBJ1-1 gives the full variable domain: EPEVTQTPSHQVTQMGQEVILRCVPISNHLYFYWYRQILGQKVEFLVSFYNNEISEKSEIFDDQFSVERPDGSNFTLKIRSTKLEDSAMYFCASTFRAGDTEAFFGQGTRLTVV.

The chain employs TRBV10-2 and TRBJ2-1; D possibly corresponds to TRBD1 (6 bases). This CDR3 has 14 amino acids. Germline V gives CDR1 WSHSY, CDR2 SAAADI. Trimming stripped 6 bases from V and 12 bases from J, with 21 bases between. CDR3 loop: CASSHGGRGQGQFF. The CDR3 DNA reads TGCGCCAGCAGCCACGGTGGCAGGGGTCAGGGGCAGTTCTTC.

The DNA of the CDR3 is TGTGCCATCAGTGACAGGGGAGATTGGCCCCAGCATTTT. It specifies CAISDRGDWPQHF. The chain employs TRBV10-3 and TRBJ1-5, with a tentative D call TRBD1 (6 bases). Germline V gene data show CDR1 as ENHRY and CDR2 as SYGVKD. This CDR3 is 13 amino acids long. Trimming took 3 bases from V and 9 from J, leaving 12 bases between them.

The chain has TRBV6-1 and TRBJ1-1; 9 bases match TRBD1. CDR3 length: 14 amino acids. Germline CDR1 MNHNS, CDR2 SASEGT. The trim removed 8 bases at V and 1 base at J, leaving 5 bases unmatched. The CDR3 region has the DNA TGTGCCAGCTCCAGGACAGGGGCGAACACTGAAGCTTTCTTT. Translating it yields CASSRTGANTEAFF.

This rearrangement joins TRBV9 to TRBJ2-7; tentatively, D is TRBD1 (6 bases). CDR1 is SGDLS and CDR2 is YYNGEE in the germline V gene. CDR3 size: 15 residues. V lost 1 base to trimming and J lost 5 bases, with 16 bases between them. The CDR3 sequence: CASSVTGYYGDEQYF. Written as DNA, the CDR3 is TGTGCCAGCAGCGTAACAGGGTATTATGGCGACGAGCAGTACTTC.

This chain joins TRBV19 and TRBJ2-7; TRBD2 matches 8 bases. Unmatched junction bases numbered 6, after V lost 5 bases and J lost 3 bases. There are 14 residues in the CDR3. Looked up from germline, CDR1 is LNHDA and CDR2 is SQIVND (reference sequence). CDR3 amino acids: CASSSRGGLYEQYF. CDR3 coding DNA: TGTGCCAGTAGTTCCCGGGGGGGCCTCTACGAGCAGTACTTC.

This sequence joins TRBV7-9 and TRBJ1-1; 8 bases map to TRBD1. The germline CDR1 and CDR2 sequences are SEHNR and FQNEAQ (reference sequence). The CDR3 is 15 amino acids. V shed 6 bases and J 1 base; nucleotides not matched to a gene: 7. The CDR3 nucleotides read TGTGCCAGCAGTCCAAACAGGGGGAGGAACACTGAAGCTTTCTTT. It translates to CASSPNRGRNTEAFF.

The rearrangement joins TRBV14 to TRBJ1-2; 11 bases align to TRBD1. The germline V gene has CDR1 SGHDN and CDR2 FVKESK. Germline trimming cut 3 bases from V and 4 bases from J; bases unmatched to any gene: 4. The CDR3 runs 15 residues. Here the CDR3 reads CASSQGTGGRYGYTF. As DNA, the CDR3 is TGTGCCAGCAGCCAGGGGACAGGGGGACGCTATGGCTACACCTTC. The full variable domain, rest sourced from reference TRBV14 and TRBJ1-2, is EAGVTQFPSHSVIEKGQTVTLRCDPISGHDNLYWYRRVMGKEIKFLLHFVKESKQDESGMPNNRFLAERTGGTYSTLKVQPAELEDSGVYFCASSQGTGGRYGYTFGSGTRLTVV.

In its sample, this clone was seen once. The gene calls are TRBV25-1 and TRBJ1-5; D not certain. Trimming took off 1 base at V and 3 bases at J, with 7 bases between the two ends. The germline V gene has CDR1 MGHDK and CDR2 SYGVNS. The CDR3 sequence is 14 residues long. The CDR3 region has the DNA TGTGCCAGCAGTGAATCTTTATACAATCAGCCCCAGCATTTT. It yields the protein CASSESLYNQPQHF.